One sample yielded the 17 T cell receptor beta chains listed below, sequenced in a study of STAT3 mutations in large granular lymphocyte leukemia. Study observations and caveats: Every T-cell large granular lymphocyte leukemia patient had at least one immunodominant TCR beta clonotype.

TCRdb's table, derived via immunoSEQ multiplex PCR, lists solely in-frame clones and lacks some. The data contain approximately 42,000 clones, about 81% of them seen just once; the ten biggest clones take up approximately 0.43%. Their specific antigens are unknown. The sequenced material came from PBMCs. All receptors come from a human donor with T large granular lymphocyte leukemia. Some clones in this sample may be carry-over from other donors' samples.

The rearrangement links TRBV29-1 to TRBJ1-5, with D unresolved. Trimming took off 3 bases at V and 0 bases at J, with 6 bases between the two ends. This CDR3 spans 13 amino acids. Germline V gene data show CDR1 as SQVTM and CDR2 as ANQGSEA. The CDR3 DNA is TGCAGCGTTGAGGTGGGTAGCAATCAGCCCCAGCATTTT. It encodes CSVEVGSNQPQHF.

This clone has more than one count but fewer than ten. The chain is built from TRBV4-2 and TRBJ2-3, with TRBD1 matching 8 bases. CDR3 size: 16 residues. Germline CDR1 reads LGHNA; CDR2 reads YNFKEQ. V gave up 5 bases and J gave up 4 bases; unmatched junction bases: 11. CDR3 DNA sequence: TGTGCCAGCAGCTGGACGTCGGCACAGGGGGCAGATACGCAGTATTTT. It encodes CASSWTSAQGADTQYF.

The rearrangement links TRBV6-6 to TRBJ1-1, with a weak D call TRBD1 (6 bases). The CDR3 has 13 residues. Trimming left V 3 bases short and J 6 bases short, with 11 bases between. CDR1 is MNHNY, CDR2 SVGAGI, per germline (reference sequence). Written as DNA, the CDR3 is TGTGCCAGCAGTTATACAGGGAGCGCTGAAGCTTTCTTT. As protein: CASSYTGSAEAFF.

The chain employs TRBV5-3 and TRBJ2-7, with D possibly matching TRBD2 (5 bases). TRBV5-3 carries the ORF label, with uncertain function. V lost 4 bases and J 7 bases, leaving 15 bases between the germline ends. The CDR3 spans 13 residues. The CDR3 region has the DNA TGTGCCAGAAGCAAGGACGGGGTGGGGGAGCAGTACTTC. The encoded protein is CARSKDGVGEQYF.

This chain joins TRBV25-1 and TRBJ2-6; TRBD1 is a possible D gene (5 bases). Trimming cost V 3 bases and J 0 bases, with 15 bases left between them. Germline CDR1 is MGHDK and CDR2 is SYGVNS. The CDR3 has 18 amino acids. The CDR3 DNA follows: TGTGCCAGCAGTGATCCCGAACAGGAACCCTCTGGGGCCAACGTCCTGACTTTC. Protein: CASSDPEQEPSGANVLTF.

The chain carries TRBV19 and TRBJ1-6, with 9 bases lining up with TRBD1. With 7 bases clipped from V and 4 bases from J, the junction kept 8 bases outside the gene matches. This CDR3 spans 16 amino acids. Germline V gene lookup returns CDR1 LNHDA and CDR2 SQIVND (reference sequence). In nucleotides, the CDR3 is TGTGCCAGTACTGCAGGACAGGGGACTTATAATTCACCCCTCCACTTT. Its protein product is CASTAGQGTYNSPLHF.

The chain is built from TRBV5-1 and TRBJ2-5; D possibly corresponds to TRBD1 (5 bases). V lost 4 bases, J lost 4 bases, and 20 bases lay in between. Looked up from germline, CDR1 is SGHRS and CDR2 is YFSETQ. CDR3 length: 16 amino acids. CDR3 loop: CASSLSPVGQGETQYF. In DNA, the CDR3 is TGCGCCAGCAGCCTATCCCCTGTGGGCCAGGGAGAGACCCAGTACTTC.

The rearrangement joins TRBV11-2 to TRBJ1-3, with a weak D call TRBD1 (6 bases). Trimming shortened V by 1 base and J by 0 bases, and 16 bases separated the two germline ends. CDR1 is SGHAT and CDR2 is FQNNGV in the germline V gene. The CDR3 extends over 18 amino acids. The CDR3 here is CASSLVRGQLSSGNTIYF. The CDR3 DNA follows: TGTGCCAGCAGCTTAGTTCGGGGGCAGTTAAGCTCTGGAAACACCATATATTTT.

The V call is TRBV29-1, the J call TRBJ1-6; 10 bases fit TRBD1. J was trimmed by 14 bases and V by 7 bases; bases with no gene match: 5. The CDR3 runs 11 residues. Germline V CDR1 and CDR2: SQVTM, ANQGSEA. CDR3 residues: CSARDRGSLHF. The CDR3 nucleotides are TGCAGCGCCCGGGACAGGGGCTCCCTCCACTTT.

The rearrangement links TRBV30 to TRBJ1-5, with D possibly being TRBD1 (5 bases). The CDR3 extends over 13 amino acids. V dropped 4 bases and J dropped 9 bases, with 16 bases sitting between them. Germline V gene sequence: CDR1 GTSNPN, CDR2 SVGIG (reference sequence). CDR3 nucleotides: TGTGCCTGGACCCACCAGGGTGGTGGGCCCCAGCATTTT. Amino acids: CAWTHQGGGPQHF.

CDR3 protein: CSPTGVFGEQFF. The CDR3 nucleotides are TGCAGCCCAACCGGGGTTTTTGGTGAGCAGTTCTTC. This sequence joins TRBV29-1 and TRBJ2-1; weak D call: TRBD2 (5 bases). The CDR3 loop spans 12 amino acids. Looked up from germline, CDR1 is SQVTM and CDR2 is ANQGSEA. V was cut by 8 bases and J by 9 bases, with 17 bases left in between.

The rearrangement links TRBV5-6 to TRBJ1-1; the D is unclear. The CDR3 consists of 12 residues. Germline loops: CDR1 SGHDT, CDR2 YYEEEE. Trimming took 3 bases from V and 3 from J, leaving 6 bases between them. This CDR3 is CASSSEDTEAFF. In nucleotides, the CDR3 is TGTGCCAGCAGCTCAGAGGACACTGAAGCTTTCTTT.

The V call is TRBV28, the J call TRBJ1-3, with D possibly TRBD1 on 5 matching bases. Germline V gene sequence: CDR1 MDHEN, CDR2 SYDVKM. The CDR3 has 13 amino acids. Deletions cut 7 bases from V and 2 bases from J, with 9 bases between. The CDR3 coding sequence is TGTGCCAGCAAACAGACAGCTGGAAACACCATATATTTT. It translates to CASKQTAGNTIYF.

The rearrangement joins TRBV29-1 to TRBJ2-3; D uncertain. This CDR3 has 13 residues. Germline CDR1 and CDR2: SQVTM and ANQGSEA. Trimming pared 5 bases from V and 2 bases from J, leaving 11 bases between. CDR3 in DNA: TGCAGCGTTCTTGGGTACCCCACAGATACGCAGTATTTT. It is translated as CSVLGYPTDTQYF.

The chain joins TRBV5-1 to TRBJ2-1; D is possibly TRBD1 (5 bases). Looked up from germline, CDR1 is SGHRS and CDR2 is YFSETQ. Trimming took 2 bases from V and 5 from J, leaving 14 bases between them. There are 15 residues in the CDR3. This CDR3 reads CASSLGPGQHNEQFF. In DNA form, the CDR3 reads TGCGCCAGCAGCTTAGGACCTGGACAACACAATGAGCAGTTCTTC.

J is TRBJ2-5 and V is TRBV27; 7 positions agree with TRBD1. The CDR3 is 14 amino acids. From germline, CDR1 is MNHEY and CDR2 SMNVEV (reference sequence). V lost 5 bases, J lost 6 bases, and 9 bases stayed unmatched. The CDR3 spells CASSPPGTAKTQYF. CDR3 sequence (DNA): TGTGCCAGCAGTCCCCCCGGGACAGCTAAGACCCAGTACTTC.

The chain uses TRBV5-5 and TRBJ2-7; 10 positions agree with TRBD1. Germline trimming cut 4 bases from V and 2 bases from J; bases unmatched to any gene: 9. Germline CDR1 is SGHKS and CDR2 is YYEKEE (reference sequence). The CDR3 contains 16 residues. CDR3 sequence reads: CASSNRIGTGAYEQYF. CDR3 nucleotide sequence: TGTGCCAGCAGCAACCGGATTGGGACAGGGGCCTACGAGCAGTACTTC.